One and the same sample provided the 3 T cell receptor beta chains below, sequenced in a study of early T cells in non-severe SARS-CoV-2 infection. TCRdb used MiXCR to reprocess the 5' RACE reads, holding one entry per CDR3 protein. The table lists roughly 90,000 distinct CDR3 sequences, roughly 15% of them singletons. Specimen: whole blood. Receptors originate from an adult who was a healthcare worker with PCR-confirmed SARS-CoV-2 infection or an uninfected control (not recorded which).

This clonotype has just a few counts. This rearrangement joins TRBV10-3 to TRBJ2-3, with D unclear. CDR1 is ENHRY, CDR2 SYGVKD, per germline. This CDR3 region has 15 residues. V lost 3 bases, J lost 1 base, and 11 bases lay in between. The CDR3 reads CAISEVGPGTDTQYF. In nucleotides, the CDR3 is TGTGCCATCAGTGAAGTGGGCCCCGGCACAGATACGCAGTATTTT.

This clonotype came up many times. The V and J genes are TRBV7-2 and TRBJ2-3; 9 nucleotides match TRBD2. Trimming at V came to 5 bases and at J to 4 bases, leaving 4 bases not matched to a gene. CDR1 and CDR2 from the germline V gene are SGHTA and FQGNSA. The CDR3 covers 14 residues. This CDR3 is CASSRGGASDTQYF. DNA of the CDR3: TGTGCCAGCAGCCGCGGGGGGGCCTCAGATACGCAGTATTTT.

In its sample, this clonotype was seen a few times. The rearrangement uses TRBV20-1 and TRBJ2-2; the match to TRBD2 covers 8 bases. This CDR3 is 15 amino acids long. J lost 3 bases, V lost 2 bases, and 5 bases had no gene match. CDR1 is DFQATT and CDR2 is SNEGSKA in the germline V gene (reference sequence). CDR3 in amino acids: CSARKAGAYTGELFF. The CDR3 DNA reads TGCAGTGCTAGAAAAGCGGGGGCCTACACCGGGGAGCTGTTTTTT.